A selection of T cell receptor beta chains follows, all from one sample in a study of CD8 T cells in ankylosing spondylitis. TCRdb re-called the 5' RACE reads through MiXCR, storing one row per CDR3 protein. The table lists over 700,000 distinct CDR3 sequences, 15% to 20% of them singletons. The sequenced material came from blood, either unsorted or a sorted T cell fraction (not recorded which). Receptor source: a male donor with ankylosing spondylitis. Each CDR3 is given without its conserved first and last residue. Each record gives: J gene, CDR3 length, V gene, CDR3 protein.

>TRBJ1-1|10|TRBV29-1
SVAGWSTEAF
>TRBJ2-2|12|TRBV10-3
AIIGAPNTGELF
>TRBJ2-2|13|TRBV20-1
SAQPEDSNTGELF
>TRBJ1-6|14|TRBV11-2
ASSRRVGAYNSPLH
>TRBJ1-2|12|TRBV27
ASRITGKGYGYT
>TRBJ2-7|12|TRBV6-2/TRBV6-3
ASSTGWGSYEQY
>TRBJ2-3|12|TRBV18
ASTLAGETDTQY
>TRBJ2-3|14|TRBV7-9
ASSLLSGTGYDTQY
>TRBJ2-3|19|TRBV27
ASSLIGRGREPRFRKDTQY
>TRBJ2-7|13|TRBV12-3/TRBV12-4
ASSPKRTGPYEQY
>TRBJ2-2|13|TRBV12-3/TRBV12-4
ASSLHPVRTGELF
>TRBJ2-7|15|TRBV2
ASSVRTSGRTSYEQY
>TRBJ1-5|12|TRBV6-5
ASSYSGQAQPQH
>TRBJ2-3|15|TRBV11-2
ASSLSIAGPYTDTQY
>TRBJ2-5|15|TRBV5-1
ASSHGLGPLGGETQY
>TRBJ2-7|11|TRBV10-3
ATVGGRSYEQY
>TRBJ2-2|9|TRBV12-3/TRBV12-4
ASSVTGELF
>TRBJ2-5|9|TRBV20-1
SATANGAQY
>TRBJ2-7|12|TRBV5-1
ASSSGPGHYEQY
>TRBJ1-3|13|TRBV4-1
ASSQQGAGGNTIY